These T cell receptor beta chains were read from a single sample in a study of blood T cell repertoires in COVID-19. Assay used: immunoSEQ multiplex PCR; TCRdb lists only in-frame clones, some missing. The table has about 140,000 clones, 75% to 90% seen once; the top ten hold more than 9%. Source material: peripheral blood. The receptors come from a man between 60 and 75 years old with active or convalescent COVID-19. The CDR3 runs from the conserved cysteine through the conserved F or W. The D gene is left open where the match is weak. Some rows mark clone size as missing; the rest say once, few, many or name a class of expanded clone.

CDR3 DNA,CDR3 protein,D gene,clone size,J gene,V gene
TGTGCCAGCTCACCGGCTAGCGGGATAGGGACCCAGTACTTC,CASSPASGIGTQYF,TRBD2,.,TRBJ2-5,TRBV18
TGTGCCAGCGGCCGACTGGCCACAGATACGCAGTATTTT,CASGRLATDTQYF,.,.,TRBJ2-3,TRBV2
TGTGCCATCAGTCCCGGGACAGGGAGTCGGTGGAGCAATCAGCCCCAGCATTTT,CAISPGTGSRWSNQPQHF,TRBD1,.,TRBJ1-5,TRBV10-3
TGCGCCAGCAGCCCGTTTTTTCGGGGGGGCGGTCAGCCCCAGCATTTT,CASSPFFRGGGQPQHF,.,.,TRBJ1-5,TRBV4-1
TGTGCCAGCAGCTTAGTAAACGACAGGTACGCCTACGAGCAGTACTTC,CASSLVNDRYAYEQYF,.,.,TRBJ2-7,TRBV11-2
TGTGCCAGTAGTATCCCGAGGCCTAATTCACCCCTCCACTTT,CASSIPRPNSPLHF,.,once,TRBJ1-6,TRBV19
TGTGCCAGCAGCGCATCCGGGACTAGATACAATGAGCAGTTCTTC,CASSASGTRYNEQFF,TRBD2,once,TRBJ2-1,TRBV9
TGTGCCAGCAGCCGGGGAGGGGGCACCGGGGAGCTGTTTTTT,CASSRGGGTGELFF,.,.,TRBJ2-2,TRBV7-3
TGTGCCAGCAGCTTATCGGCAGGGGGCACTGAAGCTTTCTTT,CASSLSAGGTEAFF,TRBD1,.,TRBJ1-1,TRBV7-3
TGTGCCACCGCCCAAGGGGGTCTCGACACCGGGGAGCTGTTTTTT,CATAQGGLDTGELFF,.,.,TRBJ2-2,TRBV24-1
TGTGCCAGCAGGCCCAGAGGTAGAAGCAATGAAAAACTGTTTTTT,CASRPRGRSNEKLFF,.,.,TRBJ1-4,TRBV28
TGTGCCAGCAGTACGAGTAGCGGGAGCACCTACGAGCAGTACTTC,CASSTSSGSTYEQYF,TRBD2,.,TRBJ2-7,TRBV9
TGTGCCAGCAGTTTAGGGGGACAGGGGGCTGAGACCCAGTACTTC,CASSLGGQGAETQYF,TRBD1,.,TRBJ2-5,TRBV28
TGTGCCAGCTCACCATTCCCCACACGCAATGAAAAACTGTTTTTT,CASSPFPTRNEKLFF,.,.,TRBJ1-4,TRBV18
TGTGCCAGCAGCCGGACACAGACTAATGAAAAACTGTTTTTT,CASSRTQTNEKLFF,.,once,TRBJ1-4,TRBV6-5
TGTGCCAGCAGCCAAGCAGGGGGCCGTGTCGGGGAGCTGTTTTTT,CASSQAGGRVGELFF,TRBD1,.,TRBJ2-2,TRBV14
TGTGCCAGCAGTTACAGCAACGCTAACTATGGCTACACCTTC,CASSYSNANYGYTF,.,once,TRBJ1-2,TRBV6-5
TGCGCCAGCAGCTCCTCGGGGGGTGAGCAGTTCTTC,CASSSSGGEQFF,TRBD2,.,TRBJ2-1,TRBV5-1
TGTGCCAGCGCCAGGGACAGCGCAAATCAGCCCCAGCATTTT,CASARDSANQPQHF,TRBD1,.,TRBJ1-5,TRBV28
TGTGCCAGCAGCTCCCGACTAGCGGGAGGCCCCAATGAGCAGTTCTTC,CASSSRLAGGPNEQFF,TRBD2,.,TRBJ2-1,TRBV9
TGTGCCAGCAGTGATGTACGGACAGGAGGAGGCTACGAGCAGTACTTC,CASSDVRTGGGYEQYF,TRBD1,.,TRBJ2-7,TRBV25-1
TGTGCCAGCAGACAGGGCTCGGAGACCCAGTACTTC,CASRQGSETQYF,.,.,TRBJ2-5,TRBV12-3/TRBV12-4
TGTGCCAGCAGCCCGGTCGCACGAATGAACACTGAAGCTTTCTTT,CASSPVARMNTEAFF,.,.,TRBJ1-1,TRBV5-6
TGTGCCAGTAGTATAGGGACAGGGGTCTACGAGCAGTACTTC,CASSIGTGVYEQYF,TRBD1,once,TRBJ2-7,TRBV19
TGTGCCAGCAGCTTGGTACATTTCAGAAGTGGCCAAGAGACCCAGTACTTC,CASSLVHFRSGQETQYF,.,once,TRBJ2-5,TRBV5-5
TGTGCCAGTATTCGCCGACAGGGGGCCGGGGAGCTGTTTTTT,CASIRRQGAGELFF,TRBD1,.,TRBJ2-2,TRBV19
TGTGCCAGCAGTGTGGGACAGGGTTCTGAAAAACTGTTTTTT,CASSVGQGSEKLFF,TRBD1,.,TRBJ1-4,TRBV28
TGTGCCAGCAGCTCACGGACAGGGGGCGGCAACGTCCTGACTTTC,CASSSRTGGGNVLTF,TRBD1,.,TRBJ2-6,TRBV7-9
TGTGCCAGCAGCTTAGGGACAGGGGGCTTGAACACTGAAGCTTTCTTT,CASSLGTGGLNTEAFF,TRBD1,.,TRBJ1-1,TRBV11-2
TGTGCCAGCAGTGAATCCCCAGGGGGCTATGGCTACACCTTC,CASSESPGGYGYTF,TRBD1,.,TRBJ1-2,TRBV6-1
TGTGCCAGCAGTCAAAGGGCAGGGCGGTCCTACAATGAGCAGTTCTTC,CASSQRAGRSYNEQFF,.,.,TRBJ2-1,TRBV2
TGTGCCATCAGGGGAGGGGGTGCTGGGCTGAACTATGGCTACACCTTC,CAIRGGGAGLNYGYTF,.,.,TRBJ1-2,TRBV10-3
TGTGCCAGCAGTGATATGTCCTATAGCAATCAGCCCCAGCATTTT,CASSDMSYSNQPQHF,.,.,TRBJ1-5,TRBV2
TGTGCCAGCAGTTTACAGGGATTCGGAAACACCATATATTTT,CASSLQGFGNTIYF,.,.,TRBJ1-3,TRBV6-5
TGTGCCACCAGCCGGCGGGGGGTTGGGGACGAGCAGTACTTC,CATSRRGVGDEQYF,TRBD2,.,TRBJ2-7,TRBV15
TGTGCCAGCTCTAACTCTGGAAACACCATATATTTT,CASSNSGNTIYF,.,.,TRBJ1-3,TRBV7-3
TGTGCCAGCAGGACTAGCGGGAGCCCCACAGATACGCAGTATTTT,CASRTSGSPTDTQYF,TRBD2,few,TRBJ2-3,TRBV2
TGTGCCAGCAGCCCGGGACTAGCGGTCTACAATGAGCAGTTCTTC,CASSPGLAVYNEQFF,TRBD2,.,TRBJ2-1,TRBV7-2
TGTGCCAGCAGCCGGGACAGGGGATGGTACAATGAGCAGTTCTTC,CASSRDRGWYNEQFF,TRBD1,.,TRBJ2-1,TRBV27
TGTGCCAGCAGCCCCCGGGGGGGCGCGGGCACAGATACGCAGTATTTT,CASSPRGGAGTDTQYF,TRBD2,.,TRBJ2-3,TRBV7-8
TGTGCCAGCATGACGTTACCACCGGGACAGGCCATACTTGAAGCTTTCTTT,CASMTLPPGQAILEAFF,TRBD1,few,TRBJ1-1,TRBV2
TGTGCCAGCAGCTTAACAGTGGGTACAGATACGCAGTATTTT,CASSLTVGTDTQYF,.,.,TRBJ2-3,TRBV7-2
TGTGCCATCAGTGACCCGACAGAGCCTAAAAACATTCAGTACTTC,CAISDPTEPKNIQYF,.,once,TRBJ2-4,TRBV10-3
TGTGCCAGCAGCCAAGAAGACGAATCGAGCGGAAAACTGTTTTTT,CASSQEDESSGKLFF,.,.,TRBJ1-4,TRBV4-2
TGTGCCACCAGTCTTCAGGGTCGAACCGGGGAGCTGTTTTTT,CATSLQGRTGELFF,.,once,TRBJ2-2,TRBV24-1
TGTGCCAGCAGTTACATGGGAGTCGGTCAGCCCCAGCATTTT,CASSYMGVGQPQHF,.,few,TRBJ1-5,TRBV6-6
TGTGCCAGCAGCCAAACACTAGCGGCTAGCACAGATACGCAGTATTTT,CASSQTLAASTDTQYF,TRBD2,.,TRBJ2-3,TRBV3-1/TRBV3-2